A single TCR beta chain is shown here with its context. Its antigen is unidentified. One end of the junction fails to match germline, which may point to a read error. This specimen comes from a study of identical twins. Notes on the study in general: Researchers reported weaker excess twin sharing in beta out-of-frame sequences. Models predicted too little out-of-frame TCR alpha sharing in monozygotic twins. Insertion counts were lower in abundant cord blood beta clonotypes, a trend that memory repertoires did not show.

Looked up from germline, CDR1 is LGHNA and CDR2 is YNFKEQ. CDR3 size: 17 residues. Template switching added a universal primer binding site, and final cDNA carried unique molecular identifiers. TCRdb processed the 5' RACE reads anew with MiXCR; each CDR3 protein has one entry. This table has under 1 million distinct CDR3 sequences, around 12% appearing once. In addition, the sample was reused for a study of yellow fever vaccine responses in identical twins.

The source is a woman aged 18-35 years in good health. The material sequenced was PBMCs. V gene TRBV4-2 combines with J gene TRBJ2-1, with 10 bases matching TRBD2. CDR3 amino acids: CTSSQVGTSGIVDEQFF. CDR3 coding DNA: TGTACCAGCAGCCAAGTTGGAACTAGCGGGATAGTCGATGAGCAGTTCTTC.